The sequence of this TCR beta chain was determined in a study of T cell clonotyping in hematopoietic cell transplantation. Study-level background: Pretransplant recipient samples were taken after cytoreduction.

Only in-frame clones appear in the TCRdb table, and some are missing; sequencing was by immunoSEQ multiplex PCR. Of over 25,000 clones in the sample, about three quarters were seen once. Overall study findings and caveats: Cells were unsorted, so CD4 and CD8 contributions were not separated. At the given depth, recipient repertoires were over 97% de novo clonotypes.

Of note for this clone: Its matching antigen is unknown.

CDR3 length: 14 residues. CDR1 is SGHTA and CDR2 is FQGNSA in the germline V gene. Trimming pared 5 bases from V and 3 bases from J, leaving 14 bases between. Time point reported: recipient sample about 28 days before transplant, after cytoreduction. Sequencing used peripheral blood mononuclear cells, obtained before stem cell transplant. V gene TRBV7-2 combines with J gene TRBJ2-7; the D gene is possibly TRBD1 (6 bases). This TCR derives from a young woman with chronic myeloid leukemia. Some clones in this sample may be carry-over from other donors' samples. This chain's CDR3 is CASSPSRGNYEQYF. DNA of the CDR3: TGTGCCAGCAGCCCATCAAGGGGGAACTACGAGCAGTACTTC.